This TCR beta chain was observed in a study of early stage breast cancer tumors. On the study more broadly: ER+/PR+/HER2- status applied to about 75% of the 16 invasive breast tumors.

Measured with immunoSEQ multiplex PCR; TCRdb has only the in-frame clones, and not every one. The sample holds about 6,000 clones, 78% seen once. This CDR3 comprises 11 residues. V was trimmed by 4 bases and J by 5 bases, leaving 5 bases between them. Germline V CDR1 and CDR2: MDHEN, SYDVKM. V gene TRBV28 combines with J gene TRBJ1-2, with D hard to call. Sequenced: normal breast tissue next to the tumor. This clonotype was obtained from a person aged 65-85 years with breast cancer. The CDR3 DNA sequence: TGTGCCAGCAGTTCGGAGTATGGCTACACCTTC. Translation gives CASSSEYGYTF.